The 9 T cell receptor beta chains below come from one sample, sequenced in a study of vaccination effects on CD4 cells after COVID-19. Antigens for these TCRs are unknown. Sequencing was performed with immunoSEQ multiplex PCR; in TCRdb, only in-frame clones are kept and a portion is missing. The sample holds about 40,000 clones, about 60% seen once. Within the ViraFEST assay, antigen-specific CD4+ T cells underwent expansion with viral peptide pools prior to sequencing. Researchers isolated CD4+ T cells once less than 13 days of culture had elapsed. The healthy vaccine recipients, who had no prior SARS-CoV-2 infection, showed negative nucleocapsid antibodies. The sample here was CD4+ T cells from PBMCs cultured with HCoV-OC43 spike peptides, taken before COVID-19 vaccination. Subset reported: HCoV-OC43 spike overlapping peptide pool stimulation. Receptor source: a human donor who received a COVID-19 vaccine.

This sequence joins TRBV7-2 and TRBJ2-1, with TRBD1 as a possible D gene (7 bases). This CDR3 region has 16 residues. Per the germline V gene, CDR1 is SGHTA and CDR2 is FQGNSA. Trimming shortened V by 5 bases and J by 9 bases, and 23 bases separated the two germline ends. CDR3 nucleotide sequence: TGTGCCAGCAGCCGGTCACCAGGGGGAGGCGGAAGTGAGCAGTTCTTC. This translates into CASSRSPGGGGSEQFF.

V and J are TRBV4-2 and TRBJ2-3; TRBD2 aligns across 12 bases. The CDR3 is 16 residues long. The germline gives CDR1 LGHNA, CDR2 YNFKEQ. V shed 1 base and J 4 bases; nucleotides not matched to a gene: 3. The CDR3 sequence: CASSQALAGGPDTQYF. CDR3 nucleotide sequence: TGTGCCAGCAGCCAAGCCCTAGCGGGAGGGCCAGATACGCAGTATTTT.

The chain joins TRBV28 to TRBJ1-4; 9 positions match TRBD1. The V gene's germline CDR1 is MDHEN and CDR2 SYDVKM. The CDR3 consists of 14 residues. The V and J ends lost 6 bases and 8 bases, in that order; junction bases with no gene match: 7. The CDR3 bases are TGTGCCAGCAGCTCGGGACAGGGCGGCGAAAAACTGTTTTTT. It translates to CASSSGQGGEKLFF.

The chain has TRBV11-3 and TRBJ2-2; 7 positions agree with TRBD2. The CDR3 loop spans 16 amino acids. The ends lost 1 base at V and 1 base at J; junction bases unmatched: 3. Germline V gives CDR1 SGHNT, CDR2 YENEEA. DNA for the CDR3: TGTGCCAGCAGCTTAGGTCCGGGGGGGAACACCGGGGAGCTGTTTTTT. As protein: CASSLGPGGNTGELFF. The whole variable domain, remainder taken from reference TRBV11-3 and TRBJ2-2, is EAGVVQSPRYKIIEKKQPVAFWCNPISGHNTLYWYLQNLGQGPELLIRYENEEAVDDSQLPKDRFSAERLKGVDSTLKIQPAELGDSAVYLCASSLGPGGNTGELFFGEGSRLTVL.

The genes are TRBV18 and TRBJ2-5, with unresolved D. Trimming pared 3 bases from V and 0 bases from J, leaving 11 bases between. This CDR3 comprises 15 residues. Per germline, CDR1 KGHSH and CDR2 LQKENI. CDR3 sequence reads: CASSPASGYQETQYF. The CDR3 nucleotides are TGTGCCAGCTCACCCGCATCGGGCTACCAAGAGACCCAGTACTTC.

This chain links TRBV12-5 with TRBJ1-6, with D uncertain. The CDR3 is 17 amino acids. The germline V gene has CDR1 LGHNT and CDR2 FRNRAP. V was cut by 5 bases and J by 7 bases, with 21 bases left in between. The CDR3 loop reads CASGPPAESAGNSPLHF. As DNA, the CDR3 is TGTGCTAGTGGTCCCCCAGCTGAATCGGCGGGCAATTCACCCCTCCACTTT. The full variable domain, rest sourced from reference TRBV12-5 and TRBJ1-6, is DARVTQTPRHKVTEMGQEVTMRCQPILGHNTVFWYRQTMMQGLELLAYFRNRAPLDDSGMPKDRFSAEMPDATLATLKIQPSEPRDSAVYFCASGPPAESAGNSPLHFGNGTRLTVT.

This chain links TRBV19 with TRBJ1-4; the match to TRBD1 covers 7 bases. V lost 7 bases to trimming and J lost 8 bases; unmatched junction nucleotides: 10. There are 14 residues in the CDR3. Germline V gene data show CDR1 as LNHDA and CDR2 as SQIVND (reference sequence). The CDR3 DNA reads TGTGCCAGTACGAAGACAGGGATGGGGGAAAAACTGTTTTTT. This translates into CASTKTGMGEKLFF.

This clone was counted once. The chain has TRBV2 and TRBJ2-1; 11 bases line up with TRBD2. Germline V gene sequence: CDR1 SNHLY, CDR2 FYNNEI. V lost 8 bases, J lost 3 bases, and 6 bases stayed unmatched. The CDR3 length is 15 residues. CDR3 DNA: TGTGCCAGCTCCCCCGGGACTAGCGGCTACAATGAGCAGTTCTTC. This translates into CASSPGTSGYNEQFF.

Here the CDR3 DNA reads TGTGCCAGTAGACAGACTAGCACAGATACGCAGTATTTT. Encoded protein: CASRQTSTDTQYF. The chain joins TRBV19 to TRBJ2-3; D is ambiguous. The CDR3 extends over 13 amino acids. Germline V gene data show CDR1 as LNHDA and CDR2 as SQIVND (reference sequence). V was cut by 6 bases and J by 0 bases, with 7 bases left in between.